These T cell receptor beta chains were read from a single sample in a study of identical twins. TCRdb passed the 5' RACE reads through MiXCR, listing each CDR3 protein once. The top ten clones hold about 3.6% of a sample with 200,000 to 250,000 distinct CDR3 sequences, 5.5% to 7% of them seen once. These records were also assigned to another study, of yellow fever vaccine responses in identical twins.

The specimen sequenced was memory (CD45RO+) T cells sorted from blood. These receptors were obtained from a woman between 18 and 30 years old in good health. CDR3s include the opening cysteine and the closing phenylalanine or tryptophan. The D gene is left open where the match is weak. The listing skips clone size in some rows; elsewhere it reads once, few, many or a size class.

clone_size: -; j_call: TRBJ1-4; cdr3_length: 15; d_call: -; v_call: TRBV5-1; cdr3_aa: CASSSGPGTNEKLFF; cdr3_nt: TGCGCCAGCTCCTCTGGGCCCGGGACTAATGAAAAACTGTTTTTT
clone_size: few; j_call: TRBJ2-6; cdr3_length: 16; d_call: TRBD1; v_call: TRBV7-8; cdr3_aa: CASSTGGADGANVLTF; cdr3_nt: TGTGCCAGCAGCACAGGGGGCGCGGATGGGGCCAACGTCCTGACTTTC
clone_size: few; j_call: TRBJ2-3; cdr3_length: 14; d_call: -; v_call: TRBV20-1; cdr3_aa: CSASSSVPKHTQYF; cdr3_nt: TGCAGTGCTTCCTCCTCCGTCCCAAAGCATACGCAGTATTTT
clone_size: few; j_call: TRBJ2-7; cdr3_length: 14; d_call: TRBD2; v_call: TRBV20-1; cdr3_aa: CSAGGSGGTYEQYF; cdr3_nt: TGCAGTGCTGGGGGTAGCGGGGGTACCTACGAGCAGTACTTC
clone_size: few; j_call: TRBJ2-1; cdr3_length: 13; d_call: -; v_call: TRBV10-3; cdr3_aa: CAVKGSEHNEQFF; cdr3_nt: TGTGCAGTCAAGGGGTCGGAACACAATGAGCAGTTCTTC
clone_size: -; j_call: TRBJ2-5; cdr3_length: 15; d_call: -; v_call: TRBV5-1; cdr3_aa: CASSLLLDLQETQYF; cdr3_nt: TGCGCCAGCAGCTTGTTACTAGACCTACAAGAGACCCAGTACTTC
clone_size: few; j_call: TRBJ1-1; cdr3_length: 13; d_call: -; v_call: TRBV10-1; cdr3_aa: CASRDSGNTEAFF; cdr3_nt: TGCGCCAGCAGGGACTCAGGGAACACTGAAGCTTTCTTT
clone_size: few; j_call: TRBJ2-6; cdr3_length: 18; d_call: -; v_call: TRBV6-5; cdr3_aa: CASSYFRALGAGANVLTF; cdr3_nt: TGTGCCAGCAGTTACTTCCGCGCACTTGGGGCTGGGGCCAACGTCCTGACTTTC
clone_size: few; j_call: TRBJ1-4; cdr3_length: 18; d_call: TRBD1; v_call: TRBV11-1; cdr3_aa: CASSLGGRGISTNEKLFF; cdr3_nt: TGTGCCAGCAGCTTGGGTGGCAGGGGGATATCAACTAATGAAAAACTGTTTTTT
clone_size: -; j_call: TRBJ2-2; cdr3_length: 14; d_call: -; v_call: TRBV15; cdr3_aa: CATSRYPIAGELFF; cdr3_nt: TGTGCCACCAGCAGATACCCGATCGCCGGGGAGCTGTTTTTT
clone_size: few; j_call: TRBJ2-3; cdr3_length: 15; d_call: TRBD2; v_call: TRBV18; cdr3_aa: CASSRLAGGSDTQYF; cdr3_nt: TGTGCCAGCTCGCGACTAGCGGGAGGCTCAGATACGCAGTATTTT
clone_size: -; j_call: TRBJ2-1; cdr3_length: 16; d_call: -; v_call: TRBV18; cdr3_aa: CASSPQELSSYNEQFF; cdr3_nt: TGTGCCAGCTCACCACAGGAGCTTAGCTCCTACAATGAGCAGTTCTTC
clone_size: many; j_call: TRBJ1-2; cdr3_length: 13; d_call: TRBD1; v_call: TRBV7-3; cdr3_aa: CASSPDRERGYTF; cdr3_nt: TGTGCCAGCAGCCCAGACAGGGAACGTGGCTACACCTTC
clone_size: many; j_call: TRBJ2-4; cdr3_length: 16; d_call: -; v_call: TRBV10-3; cdr3_aa: CAISDRQSLAKNIQYF; cdr3_nt: TGTGCCATCAGTGATCGGCAGAGTCTAGCCAAAAACATTCAGTACTTC
clone_size: many; j_call: TRBJ2-3; cdr3_length: 16; d_call: -; v_call: TRBV5-1; cdr3_aa: CASSPQGPSGTDTQYF; cdr3_nt: TGCGCCAGCAGCCCCCAGGGCCCGTCGGGCACAGATACGCAGTATTTT
clone_size: many; j_call: TRBJ2-2; cdr3_length: 14; d_call: -; v_call: TRBV12-3/TRBV12-4; cdr3_aa: CASSLKGGTGELFF; cdr3_nt: TGTGCCAGCAGTTTAAAGGGAGGAACCGGGGAGCTGTTTTTT
clone_size: -; j_call: TRBJ2-4; cdr3_length: 13; d_call: -; v_call: TRBV7-9; cdr3_aa: CASSQGLPNIQYF; cdr3_nt: TGTGCCAGCAGCCAGGGTCTCCCAAACATTCAGTACTTC
clone_size: many; j_call: TRBJ2-7; cdr3_length: 13; d_call: -; v_call: TRBV7-2; cdr3_aa: CASSPQKQYEQYF; cdr3_nt: TGTGCCAGCAGCCCACAGAAACAATACGAGCAGTACTTC
clone_size: many; j_call: TRBJ2-7; cdr3_length: 14; d_call: TRBD2; v_call: TRBV6-2/TRBV6-3; cdr3_aa: CASSPLAATYEQYF; cdr3_nt: TGTGCCAGCAGTCCACTAGCGGCTACTTACGAGCAGTACTTC
clone_size: few; j_call: TRBJ2-3; cdr3_length: 13; d_call: TRBD2; v_call: TRBV10-3; cdr3_aa: CAISRTSGDTQYF; cdr3_nt: TGTGCCATCAGTCGCACTAGCGGTGATACGCAGTATTTT
clone_size: -; j_call: TRBJ2-6; cdr3_length: 19; d_call: TRBD2; v_call: TRBV3-1; cdr3_aa: CASSPLGTSGPSGANVLTF; cdr3_nt: TGTGCCAGCAGCCCCCTGGGGACTAGCGGGCCCTCTGGGGCCAACGTCCTGACTTTC
clone_size: many; j_call: TRBJ1-1; cdr3_length: 13; d_call: -; v_call: TRBV14; cdr3_aa: CASSQALNTEAFF; cdr3_nt: TGTGCCAGCAGCCAAGCGTTGAACACTGAAGCTTTCTTT
clone_size: -; j_call: TRBJ2-4; cdr3_length: 11; d_call: -; v_call: TRBV28; cdr3_aa: CASSTKNIQYF; cdr3_nt: TGTGCCAGCAGTACGAAAAACATTCAGTACTTC
clone_size: many; j_call: TRBJ1-4; cdr3_length: 17; d_call: TRBD1; v_call: TRBV29-1; cdr3_aa: CSAQVPGQGSTNEKLFF; cdr3_nt: TGCAGCGCTCAAGTCCCGGGACAGGGCTCAACTAATGAAAAACTGTTTTTT
clone_size: few; j_call: TRBJ2-1; cdr3_length: 14; d_call: TRBD2; v_call: TRBV5-6; cdr3_aa: CASSISGRAAEQFF; cdr3_nt: TGTGCCAGCAGCATTAGCGGGAGGGCCGCTGAGCAGTTCTTC
clone_size: many; j_call: TRBJ2-7; cdr3_length: 14; d_call: TRBD1; v_call: TRBV28; cdr3_aa: CASQIPGQYYEQYF; cdr3_nt: TGTGCCAGCCAAATACCGGGACAGTACTACGAGCAGTACTTC
clone_size: many; j_call: TRBJ2-3; cdr3_length: 18; d_call: TRBD2; v_call: TRBV5-1; cdr3_aa: CASSQTGTSGGRTDTQYF; cdr3_nt: TGCGCCAGCAGCCAAACCGGGACTAGCGGGGGGCGCACAGATACGCAGTATTTT
clone_size: many; j_call: TRBJ2-3; cdr3_length: 16; d_call: TRBD2; v_call: TRBV12-3/TRBV12-4; cdr3_aa: CASSTERDGSTDTQYF; cdr3_nt: TGTGCCAGCTCTACGGAGCGGGATGGGAGCACAGATACGCAGTATTTT
clone_size: -; j_call: TRBJ2-7; cdr3_length: 15; d_call: TRBD1; v_call: TRBV3-1; cdr3_aa: CASSRQGQAAYEQYF; cdr3_nt: TGTGCCAGCAGCCGCCAGGGACAGGCCGCCTACGAGCAGTACTTC
clone_size: few; j_call: TRBJ2-1; cdr3_length: 13; d_call: -; v_call: TRBV9; cdr3_aa: CASSVGLRNEQFF; cdr3_nt: TGTGCCAGCAGCGTAGGTCTGCGGAATGAGCAGTTCTTC
clone_size: many; j_call: TRBJ2-3; cdr3_length: 18; d_call: TRBD1; v_call: TRBV24-1; cdr3_aa: CATSDSKLTTGGWDTQYF; cdr3_nt: TGTGCCACCAGTGATTCCAAACTGACGACAGGGGGCTGGGATACGCAGTATTTT
clone_size: -; j_call: TRBJ1-1; cdr3_length: 15; d_call: -; v_call: TRBV5-5; cdr3_aa: CASSRTTGRNTEAFF; cdr3_nt: TGTGCCAGCAGCCGAACGACAGGAAGAAACACTGAAGCTTTCTTT
clone_size: many; j_call: TRBJ1-1; cdr3_length: 13; d_call: -; v_call: TRBV20-1; cdr3_aa: CSASWARVPEAFF; cdr3_nt: TGCAGTGCTAGTTGGGCCAGGGTCCCTGAAGCTTTCTTT
clone_size: -; j_call: TRBJ2-1; cdr3_length: 14; d_call: TRBD2; v_call: TRBV20-1; cdr3_aa: CSALPGLAKNEQFF; cdr3_nt: TGCAGTGCCCTCCCGGGACTAGCGAAAAATGAGCAGTTCTTC
clone_size: many; j_call: TRBJ2-1; cdr3_length: 14; d_call: TRBD2; v_call: TRBV5-1; cdr3_aa: CASSAEGTSNEQFF; cdr3_nt: TGCGCCAGCAGCGCGGAGGGGACTAGCAATGAGCAGTTCTTC
clone_size: many; j_call: TRBJ2-3; cdr3_length: 16; d_call: TRBD2; v_call: TRBV4-2; cdr3_aa: CASSQDIAGGPDTQYF; cdr3_nt: TGTGCCAGCAGCCAAGATATAGCGGGGGGGCCAGATACGCAGTATTTT
clone_size: many; j_call: TRBJ2-5; cdr3_length: 14; d_call: -; v_call: TRBV7-8; cdr3_aa: CASSLRGARETQYF; cdr3_nt: TGTGCCAGCAGCTTAAGAGGGGCTAGGGAGACCCAGTACTTC
clone_size: many; j_call: TRBJ1-6; cdr3_length: 16; d_call: TRBD1; v_call: TRBV7-8; cdr3_aa: CASSPRDRGNNSPLHF; cdr3_nt: TGTGCCAGCAGCCCTCGGGACAGGGGGAATAATTCACCCCTCCACTTT
clone_size: many; j_call: TRBJ1-1; cdr3_length: 14; d_call: TRBD1; v_call: TRBV27; cdr3_aa: CASSRQGFNTEAFF; cdr3_nt: TGTGCCAGCAGTCGACAGGGGTTTAACACTGAAGCTTTCTTT
clone_size: many; j_call: TRBJ2-5; cdr3_length: 19; d_call: TRBD2; v_call: TRBV20-1; cdr3_aa: CSARPMAGLAVDSQETQYF; cdr3_nt: TGCAGTGCTAGACCGATGGCGGGACTAGCGGTAGACTCACAAGAGACCCAGTACTTC
clone_size: many; j_call: TRBJ2-2; cdr3_length: 17; d_call: TRBD2; v_call: TRBV6-1; cdr3_aa: CASSESLGGGNTGELFF; cdr3_nt: TGTGCCAGCAGTGAATCCCTCGGGGGGGGAAACACCGGGGAGCTGTTTTTT
clone_size: many; j_call: TRBJ2-3; cdr3_length: 16; d_call: -; v_call: TRBV4-1; cdr3_aa: CASSQVGGLGTDTQYF; cdr3_nt: TGCGCCAGCAGCCAAGTGGGAGGCCTTGGGACAGATACGCAGTATTTT
clone_size: -; j_call: TRBJ2-7; cdr3_length: 17; d_call: -; v_call: TRBV5-6; cdr3_aa: CASSLVQGLALTYEQYF; cdr3_nt: TGTGCCAGCAGCTTGGTGCAGGGGCTAGCGCTAACCTACGAGCAGTACTTC
clone_size: few; j_call: TRBJ2-5; cdr3_length: 12; d_call: -; v_call: TRBV7-2; cdr3_aa: CASSLEWGAPYF; cdr3_nt: TGTGCCAGCAGCTTAGAGTGGGGGGCCCCGTACTTC
clone_size: -; j_call: TRBJ2-1; cdr3_length: 13; d_call: TRBD1; v_call: TRBV28; cdr3_aa: CASRTGGSGEQFF; cdr3_nt: TGTGCCAGCAGGACAGGGGGCTCAGGAGAGCAGTTCTTC
clone_size: many; j_call: TRBJ2-1; cdr3_length: 16; d_call: TRBD2; v_call: TRBV6-4; cdr3_aa: CASSASGRGGYNEQFF; cdr3_nt: TGTGCCAGCAGCGCAAGCGGGAGGGGGGGCTACAATGAGCAGTTCTTC
clone_size: few; j_call: TRBJ2-7; cdr3_length: 15; d_call: TRBD2; v_call: TRBV4-1; cdr3_aa: CASSLSSGATYEQYF; cdr3_nt: TGCGCCAGCAGCCTGTCTAGCGGGGCAACCTACGAGCAGTACTTC
clone_size: many; j_call: TRBJ2-1; cdr3_length: 16; d_call: TRBD1; v_call: TRBV5-1; cdr3_aa: CASSEERQGYYNEQFF; cdr3_nt: TGCGCCAGCAGCGAGGAGCGACAGGGCTACTACAATGAGCAGTTCTTC
clone_size: few; j_call: TRBJ2-3; cdr3_length: 17; d_call: -; v_call: TRBV4-1; cdr3_aa: CASSQISGLMSTDTQYF; cdr3_nt: TGCGCCAGCAGCCAAATATCGGGACTTATGAGCACAGATACGCAGTATTTT
clone_size: -; j_call: TRBJ2-5; cdr3_length: 14; d_call: TRBD2; v_call: TRBV12-3/TRBV12-4; cdr3_aa: CASRLATSAETQYF; cdr3_nt: TGTGCCAGCAGACTTGCGACTAGCGCGGAGACCCAGTACTTC
clone_size: few; j_call: TRBJ1-1; cdr3_length: 12; d_call: -; v_call: TRBV10-3; cdr3_aa: CAISEHVTEAFF; cdr3_nt: TGTGCCATCAGTGAGCACGTTACTGAAGCTTTCTTT